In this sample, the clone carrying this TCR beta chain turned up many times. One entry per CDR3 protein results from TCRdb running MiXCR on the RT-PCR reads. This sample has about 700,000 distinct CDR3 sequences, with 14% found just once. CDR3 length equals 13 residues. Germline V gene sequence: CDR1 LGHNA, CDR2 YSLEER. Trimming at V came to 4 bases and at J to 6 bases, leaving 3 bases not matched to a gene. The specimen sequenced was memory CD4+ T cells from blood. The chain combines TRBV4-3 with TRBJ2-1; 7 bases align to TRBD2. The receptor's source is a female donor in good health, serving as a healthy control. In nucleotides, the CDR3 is TGCGCCAGCAGCCGATCTAGCGGCAATGAGCAGTTCTTC. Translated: CASSRSSGNEQFF.